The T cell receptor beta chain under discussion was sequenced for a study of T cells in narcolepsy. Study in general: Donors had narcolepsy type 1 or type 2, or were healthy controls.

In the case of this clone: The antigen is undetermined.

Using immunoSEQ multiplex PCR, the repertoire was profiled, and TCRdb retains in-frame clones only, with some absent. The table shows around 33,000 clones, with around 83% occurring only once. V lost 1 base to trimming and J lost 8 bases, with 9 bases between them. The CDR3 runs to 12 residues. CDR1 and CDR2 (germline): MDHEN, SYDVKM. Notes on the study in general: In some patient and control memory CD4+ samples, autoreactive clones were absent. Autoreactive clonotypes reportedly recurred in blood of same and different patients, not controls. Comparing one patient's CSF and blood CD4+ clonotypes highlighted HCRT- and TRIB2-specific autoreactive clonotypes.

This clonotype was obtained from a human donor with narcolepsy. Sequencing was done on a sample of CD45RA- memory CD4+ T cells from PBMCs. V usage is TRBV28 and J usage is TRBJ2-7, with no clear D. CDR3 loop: CASSLFLGQQYF. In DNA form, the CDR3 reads TGTGCCAGCAGTTTATTCCTGGGCCAGCAGTACTTC.